The rows below give T cell receptor beta chains drawn from one sample of a study of blood T cells in healthy people across ages. TCRdb itself ran the 5' RACE reads through MiXCR, one entry per CDR3 protein. The data hold hundreds of thousands of distinct CDR3 sequences, with around 43% observed a single time. Sequenced: blood. These receptors were taken from a man in his sixties in good health. CDR3s include the opening cysteine and the closing phenylalanine or tryptophan. The D gene is left open where the match is weak. A clone size is listed for some rows: how often the clone was seen (once, few, many), or a class if it is expanded.

d_call clone_size j_call v_call cdr3_aa cdr3_nt
NA NA TRBJ2-4 TRBV20-1 CSANLDRAKNIQYF TGCAGTGCCAATTTGGACAGAGCCAAAAACATTCAGTACTTC
NA NA TRBJ2-1 TRBV12-3/TRBV12-4 CASSSLGESSYNEQFF TGTGCCAGCAGTTCCCTCGGGGAGAGCTCCTACAATGAGCAGTTCTTC
NA NA TRBJ2-7 TRBV24-1 CATSDLNRIYSYEQYF TGTGCCACCAGTGATTTAAACAGAATTTACTCCTACGAGCAGTACTTC
TRBD2 NA TRBJ2-5 TRBV20-1 CSASAAGTSGAGYDEQYF TGCAGTGCTTCCGCAGCCGGGACTAGCGGGGCGGGCTATGATGAGCAGTACTTC
TRBD2 NA TRBJ2-3 TRBV7-3 CASSLGLAGFNTDTQYF TGTGCCAGCAGCTTAGGACTAGCGGGATTTAACACAGATACGCAGTATTTT
TRBD1 NA TRBJ1-2 TRBV29-1 CSVNQGAYGYTF TGCAGCGTCAATCAGGGGGCCTATGGCTACACCTTC
NA NA TRBJ2-7 TRBV11-2 CASSRDGAYEQYF TGTGCCAGCAGCCGGGACGGAGCCTACGAGCAGTACTTC
TRBD2 few TRBJ2-2 TRBV3-1 CASRSTSGAAGELFF TGTGCCAGCAGGTCGACTAGCGGGGCGGCCGGGGAGCTGTTTTTT
NA NA TRBJ1-1 TRBV5-1 CASSLDDGDTEAFF TGCGCCAGCAGCTTGGATGATGGTGATACTGAAGCTTTCTTT
NA NA TRBJ2-7 TRBV7-6 CASSVSGSHYEQYF TGTGCCAGCAGCGTAAGCGGGTCGCACTACGAGCAGTACTTC
NA NA TRBJ2-1 TRBV4-3 CASSQEKRPCDEQFF TGCGCCAGCAGCCAAGAAAAGCGACCGTGTGATGAGCAGTTCTTC
NA NA TRBJ1-2 TRBV7-2 CASSLESLRGYTF TGTGCCAGCAGCTTAGAAAGTCTTCGCGGCTACACCTTC
NA NA TRBJ1-1 TRBV27 CASSSKGGRGTEAFF TGTGCCAGCAGCTCGAAGGGGGGCCGGGGCACTGAAGCTTTCTTT
TRBD2 few TRBJ2-7 TRBV4-3 CASSQVSSGAYEQYF TGCGCCAGCAGCCAAGTGTCTAGCGGGGCCTACGAGCAGTACTTC
TRBD1 few TRBJ2-7 TRBV15 CATSRDRDSGYEQYF TGTGCCACCAGCAGAGATCGGGACAGCGGATACGAGCAGTACTTC
TRBD2 few TRBJ2-7 TRBV3-1 CASSLGVAGQYEQYF TGTGCCAGCTCACTCGGGGTAGCGGGGCAATACGAGCAGTACTTC
TRBD1 NA TRBJ2-7 TRBV7-6 CASSGRTGAINEQYF TGTGCCAGCAGCGGACGGACAGGGGCAATCAACGAGCAGTACTTC
TRBD2 few TRBJ2-7 TRBV29-1 CSVYRRGAYNEQYF TGCAGCGTTTATCGGCGGGGGGCCTACAATGAGCAGTACTTC
NA once TRBJ2-4 TRBV2 CASSYQGIQYF TGTGCCAGCAGCTACCAAGGCATTCAGTACTTC
TRBD1 NA TRBJ1-6 TRBV6-2/TRBV6-3 CASSTRGTAGGSPLHF TGTGCCAGCAGTACCCGCGGGACAGCCGGTGGTTCACCCCTCCACTTT
TRBD1 few TRBJ2-1 TRBV4-3 CASSQHPPGQGYNEQFF TGCGCCAGCAGCCAGCACCCTCCGGGACAGGGGTACAATGAGCAGTTCTTC
TRBD1 NA TRBJ1-3 TRBV6-6 CASSFRPTGAGNTIYF TGTGCCAGCAGCTTCCGCCCCACAGGGGCTGGAAACACCATATATTTT
NA few TRBJ1-6 TRBV20-1 CSAREYRLDSPLHF TGCAGTGCTAGAGAGTACCGGCTAGATTCACCCCTCCACTTT
TRBD1 many TRBJ2-1 TRBV10-3 CAIKRTGDDNEQFF TGTGCCATCAAGAGGACAGGTGACGACAATGAGCAGTTCTTC
NA NA TRBJ2-5 TRBV4-1 CASSQDGMEGRWLTGETQYF TGCGCCAGCAGCCAAGATGGAATGGAGGGTCGATGGCTGACTGGAGAGACCCAGTACTTC
TRBD1 few TRBJ2-3 TRBV15 CATSPDRGRADTQYF TGTGCCACCAGCCCGGACAGGGGAAGGGCAGATACGCAGTATTTT
TRBD1 NA TRBJ2-2 TRBV6-2/TRBV6-3 CASSLGQTNLNTGELFF TGTGCCAGCAGCCTGGGACAGACCAACCTCAACACCGGGGAGCTGTTTTTT
NA NA TRBJ2-7 TRBV20-1 CSAREVTPYEQYF TGCAGTGCTAGAGAGGTTACACCCTACGAGCAGTACTTC
NA few TRBJ1-2 TRBV11-2 CASSADVGQHYGYTF TGTGCCAGCAGCGCAGATGTCGGACAGCACTATGGCTACACCTTC
NA NA TRBJ2-6 TRBV11-3 CASSLEAGFAGANVLTF TGTGCCAGCAGCTTAGAGGCGGGGTTTGCTGGGGCCAACGTCCTGACTTTC
NA NA TRBJ2-1 TRBV4-1 CASSPTISAGEQFF TGCGCCAGCAGCCCTACGATTAGCGCGGGTGAGCAGTTCTTC
TRBD1 NA TRBJ1-3 TRBV5-1 CASSLDQGEGNTIYF TGCGCCAGCAGCTTGGACCAGGGGGAAGGAAACACCATATATTTT
NA NA TRBJ2-1 TRBV25-1 CASSEGSAWGLNEQFF TGTGCCAGCAGTGAAGGATCGGCGTGGGGGCTGAATGAGCAGTTCTTC
TRBD2 few TRBJ2-1 TRBV7-8 CASSLRDYLNEQFF TGTGCCAGCAGCCTAAGGGACTACCTCAATGAGCAGTTCTTC
TRBD2 NA TRBJ2-7 TRBV3-1 CASSQVGGGPSYEQYF TGTGCCAGCAGCCAAGTCGGCGGGGGGCCCTCCTACGAGCAGTACTTC
TRBD2 NA TRBJ2-1 TRBV5-1 CASSRGPGTSGGGQFF TGCGCCAGCAGCCGGGGACCAGGGACTAGCGGGGGAGGGCAGTTCTTC
NA many TRBJ2-2 TRBV9 CASSVDITGELFF TGTGCCAGCAGCGTAGATATTACCGGGGAGCTGTTTTTT
NA NA TRBJ1-5 TRBV15 CATSQTGNSNQPQHF TGTGCCACCAGTCAAACAGGGAATAGCAATCAGCCCCAGCATTTT
NA NA TRBJ2-5 TRBV20-1 CSAWEDRKETQYF TGCAGTGCCTGGGAGGACAGGAAAGAGACCCAGTACTTC
TRBD1 NA TRBJ2-7 TRBV3-1 CASSQMRGLEQYF TGTGCCAGCAGCCAAATGAGGGGGCTCGAGCAGTACTTC
TRBD1 NA TRBJ2-7 TRBV2 CASSDEGQGSYEQYF TGTGCCAGCAGTGACGAGGGACAGGGGTCGTACGAGCAGTACTTC
TRBD2 NA TRBJ2-1 TRBV7-8 CASSILAGPNEQFF TGTGCCAGCAGCATACTAGCGGGGCCGAATGAGCAGTTCTTC